This is a list of T cell receptor beta chains from one sample in a study of T cells in Graves' hyperthyroidism and ophthalmopathy. TCRdb re-derived calls from the multiplex PCR reads in MiXCR, one entry per CDR3 protein. The sample records under 450,000 distinct CDR3 sequences, approximately 18% being singletons. The sample was blood. The receptors shown here come from a woman under 40 with Graves' hyperthyroidism that later progressed to Graves' ophthalmopathy. The CDR3 runs from the conserved cysteine through the conserved F or W. The D gene is left open where the match is weak. Rows give clone size only sometimes, using once, few, many, or a class for an expanded clone.

V: TRBV9
size: many
D: .
J: TRBJ2-7
DNA: TGTGCCAGCAGCCCCTTACCCGACCTCTACGAGCAGTACTTC
CDR3: CASSPLPDLYEQYF

V: TRBV19
size: many
D: .
J: TRBJ1-2
DNA: TGTGCCAGTAGTATGTTGGACTATGGCTACACCTTC
CDR3: CASSMLDYGYTF

V: TRBV6-6
size: many
D: .
J: TRBJ2-7
DNA: TGTGCCAGCAGTTACCTGCGGGCCCTGAACTACGAGCAGTACTTC
CDR3: CASSYLRALNYEQYF

V: TRBV19
size: .
D: TRBD1
J: TRBJ1-5
DNA: TGTGCCAGTAGTATGTACAGGGGGAAGAATCAGCCCCAGCATTTT
CDR3: CASSMYRGKNQPQHF

V: TRBV12-3/TRBV12-4
size: .
D: TRBD2
J: TRBJ2-1
DNA: TGTGCCAGCAGCCGGGGGGGGAGGAATGAGCAGTTCTTC
CDR3: CASSRGGRNEQFF

V: TRBV6-1
size: many
D: .
J: TRBJ2-6
DNA: TGTGCCAGCAGTTCCCAAAAACTTGGGGGGAAGTCTGGGGCCAACGTCCTGACTTTC
CDR3: CASSSQKLGGKSGANVLTF

V: TRBV28
size: few
D: TRBD2
J: TRBJ2-7
DNA: TGTGCCAGCGAACGACCTGGACTAGCGGGGACCTCCTACGAGCAGTACTTC
CDR3: CASERPGLAGTSYEQYF

V: TRBV30
size: many
D: .
J: TRBJ2-7
DNA: TGTGCCTGGAGCGGGTCGCCGTCCTACGAGCAGTACTTC
CDR3: CAWSGSPSYEQYF

V: TRBV18
size: .
D: TRBD2
J: TRBJ2-1
DNA: TGTGCCAGCTCACCTGGGACTAGCGGGAGCCTTGGCCACAATGAGCAGTTCTTC
CDR3: CASSPGTSGSLGHNEQFF

V: TRBV18
size: many
D: TRBD1
J: TRBJ2-1
DNA: TGTGCCAGCTCACTTTGGGACAGCAACAATGAGCAGTTCTTC
CDR3: CASSLWDSNNEQFF

V: TRBV2
size: few
D: .
J: TRBJ2-7
DNA: TGTGCCAGCATAGACCTGGATGCCTACGAGCAGTACTTC
CDR3: CASIDLDAYEQYF

V: TRBV5-1
size: many
D: .
J: TRBJ2-1
DNA: TGCGCCAGCAGCGGAACAGGGTACAATGAGCAGTTCTTC
CDR3: CASSGTGYNEQFF

V: TRBV5-1
size: many
D: TRBD1
J: TRBJ2-7
DNA: TGCGCCAGCAGCGACGGGACAGGACCCTACGAGCAGTACTTC
CDR3: CASSDGTGPYEQYF

V: TRBV15
size: many
D: .
J: TRBJ2-7
DNA: TGTGCCACCAGCAGGGCGGCAGTCGACGAGCAGTACTTC
CDR3: CATSRAAVDEQYF

V: TRBV28
size: few
D: TRBD1
J: TRBJ1-3
DNA: TGTGCCAGCAGTCCCAGGGGGCGATCTGGAAACACCATATATTTT
CDR3: CASSPRGRSGNTIYF

V: TRBV15
size: .
D: .
J: TRBJ1-1
DNA: TGTGCCACCAGCAGAGAGGAGACGAACACTGAAGCTTTCTTT
CDR3: CATSREETNTEAFF

V: TRBV7-8
size: many
D: TRBD1
J: TRBJ2-3
DNA: TGTGCCAGCAGCTTAATTCTATTACAGGGGGCTGCAGATACGCAGTATTTT
CDR3: CASSLILLQGAADTQYF

V: TRBV27
size: many
D: .
J: TRBJ2-3
DNA: TGTGCCAGCAGTTCAATCAGAACAGATACGCAGTATTTT
CDR3: CASSSIRTDTQYF

V: TRBV12-3/TRBV12-4
size: many
D: .
J: TRBJ2-2
DNA: TGTGCCAGTCGAGGCGCAGGGCCCAGGGAGCTGTTTTTT
CDR3: CASRGAGPRELFF

V: TRBV7-8
size: many
D: TRBD1
J: TRBJ1-3
DNA: TGTGCCAGCAGCCGGGACAGGGCCTTCTCTGGAAACACCATATATTTT
CDR3: CASSRDRAFSGNTIYF

V: TRBV12-3/TRBV12-4
size: many
D: .
J: TRBJ2-3
DNA: TGTGCCAGTCGACCTCGGACAGGCACAGATACGCAGTATTTT
CDR3: CASRPRTGTDTQYF

V: TRBV12-3/TRBV12-4
size: few
D: .
J: TRBJ2-1
DNA: TGTGCCAGCAGTGCGCGGAGGGTAGCGGTAATCCTCTCCTACAATGAGCAGTTCTTC
CDR3: CASSARRVAVILSYNEQFF

V: TRBV2
size: many
D: .
J: TRBJ2-1
DNA: TGTGCCAGCAGGGACAATCGTGGGGTTGAGCAGTTCTTC
CDR3: CASRDNRGVEQFF

V: TRBV29-1
size: .
D: TRBD2
J: TRBJ2-3
DNA: TGCAGCGTGACTAGCGTGAGCACAGATACGCAGTATTTT
CDR3: CSVTSVSTDTQYF

V: TRBV4-1
size: .
D: .
J: TRBJ1-3
DNA: TGCGCCAGCAGCCAAGGTTTTGGGAGGGCCGCAAACACCATATATTTT
CDR3: CASSQGFGRAANTIYF

V: TRBV30
size: few
D: TRBD1
J: TRBJ1-1
DNA: TGTGCCTGGAGTCTGGACAGGGGGCGGTACACTGAAGCTTTCTTT
CDR3: CAWSLDRGRYTEAFF

V: TRBV7-9
size: many
D: .
J: TRBJ1-1
DNA: TGTGCCACCTCTTCGACAGGAAACATGAACACTGAAGCTTTCTTT
CDR3: CATSSTGNMNTEAFF

V: TRBV19
size: .
D: TRBD1
J: TRBJ1-5
DNA: TGTGCCAGTAGTACGGACAGGGTAAATCAGCCCCAGCATTTT
CDR3: CASSTDRVNQPQHF

V: TRBV6-1
size: few
D: TRBD1
J: TRBJ1-2
DNA: TGTGCCAGCAGACAAACAGGGGCTGGCTACACCTTC
CDR3: CASRQTGAGYTF

V: TRBV20-1
size: .
D: TRBD2
J: TRBJ2-2
DNA: TGCAGTGCTAGGCGGCTAGCGGGAGGCGCCGGGGAGCTGTTTTTT
CDR3: CSARRLAGGAGELFF

V: TRBV27
size: many
D: .
J: TRBJ1-5
DNA: TGTGCCAGCAGTTTTTCATGGGGATCCAATCAGCCCCAGCATTTT
CDR3: CASSFSWGSNQPQHF

V: TRBV28
size: many
D: .
J: TRBJ2-3
DNA: TGTGCCAGCACGAGGTTCTGGGCTGACACGCAGTATTTT
CDR3: CASTRFWADTQYF

V: TRBV4-1
size: .
D: TRBD1
J: TRBJ2-7
DNA: TGCGCCAGCAGCCAAGCGGACAGGGAGTACGAGCAGTACTTC
CDR3: CASSQADREYEQYF

V: TRBV12-3/TRBV12-4
size: .
D: .
J: TRBJ2-1
DNA: TGTGCCAGCAGTTTACGGAGCGGGTCCAATGAGCAGTTCTTC
CDR3: CASSLRSGSNEQFF

V: TRBV11-2
size: many
D: .
J: TRBJ2-2
DNA: TGTGCCAGCAGCCCGGGTGGTAATGATCCGGCCGGGGAGCTGTTTTTT
CDR3: CASSPGGNDPAGELFF

V: TRBV19
size: many
D: .
J: TRBJ2-3
DNA: TGTGCCAGTAGTGACCCAACGAGGGGCACAGATACGCAGTATTTT
CDR3: CASSDPTRGTDTQYF

V: TRBV20-1
size: few
D: .
J: TRBJ1-2
DNA: TGCAGTGCTGACACCGGTGCGGCGGGCTATGGCTACACCTTC
CDR3: CSADTGAAGYGYTF

V: TRBV5-1
size: few
D: .
J: TRBJ2-7
DNA: TGCGCCAGCAGCTTGGAACTGGCCTACGAGCAGTACTTC
CDR3: CASSLELAYEQYF

V: TRBV24-1
size: many
D: .
J: TRBJ2-5
DNA: TGTGCCACCAGTGAGTCGGGACGGCTACAAGAGACCCAGTACTTC
CDR3: CATSESGRLQETQYF

V: TRBV20-1
size: .
D: TRBD2
J: TRBJ2-3
DNA: TGCAGTGCTAGAGGGGAGGGCTCCCCCACGGTTGGGTCAGATACGCAGTATTTT
CDR3: CSARGEGSPTVGSDTQYF

V: TRBV20-1
size: .
D: TRBD1
J: TRBJ1-5
DNA: TGCAGTGCTACTAAGGACAGGGTCGGGCAGCCCCAGCATTTT
CDR3: CSATKDRVGQPQHF

V: TRBV25-1
size: many
D: .
J: TRBJ2-7
DNA: TGTGCCAGCAGTGACCGTGGGGACACCTACGAGCAGTACTTC
CDR3: CASSDRGDTYEQYF

V: TRBV11-2
size: many
D: .
J: TRBJ1-1
DNA: TGTGCCAGCGGACTGTGGACTGAAGCTTTCTTT
CDR3: CASGLWTEAFF